Each of the 25 T cell receptor beta chains below was sequenced from the same sample in a study of T cell responses to AZD1222 COVID-19 vaccine. Some clones are missing from TCRdb's copy, which holds only in-frame ones; the method was immunoSEQ multiplex PCR. The sample holds about 120,000 clones, around 83% seen once. The sample consisted of peripheral blood, taken 28 days after the second AZD1222 dose. These receptors were collected from an adult who received the AZD1222 COVID-19 vaccine.

The genes are TRBV6-1 and TRBJ1-3; TRBD1 matches at 10 bases. Germline CDR1 MNHNS, CDR2 SASEGT. The CDR3 runs to 16 residues. Trimming at V came to 3 bases and at J to 3 bases, leaving 5 bases not matched to a gene. The CDR3 sequence: CASSDTGTGVGNTIYF. CDR3 in DNA: TGTGCCAGCAGTGACACCGGGACAGGGGTTGGAAACACCATATATTTT.

V is TRBV15 and J is TRBJ1-6, with TRBD1 identical over 11 bases. V dropped 1 base and J dropped 9; count of bases not matched to a gene: 2. The CDR3 runs to 15 residues. The germline gives CDR1 LNHNV, CDR2 YYDKDF (reference sequence). The CDR3 nucleotides read TGTGCCACCAGCAGAGCCGGGACAGGGGGTTCACCCCTCCACTTT. This gives the protein CATSRAGTGGSPLHF.

The genes are TRBV30 and TRBJ2-1; D is uncertain. Germline CDR1 GTSNPN, CDR2 SVGIG (reference sequence). The CDR3 totals 13 residues. V was trimmed by 4 bases and J by 3 bases, leaving 10 bases between them. CDR3 in DNA: TGTGCCTGGAAAGGTTCCAGCTACAATGAGCAGTTCTTC. As protein: CAWKGSSYNEQFF.

The V call is TRBV30, the J call TRBJ2-7; D may match TRBD1 or TRBD2 (5 bases each). The CDR3 is 13 residues long. Germline loops: CDR1 GTSNPN, CDR2 SVGIG (reference sequence). Trimming took off 2 bases at V and 6 bases at J, with 14 bases between the two ends. This chain's CDR3 is CAWSRWAGTEQYF. The CDR3 DNA is TGTGCCTGGAGTCGCTGGGCAGGGACCGAGCAGTACTTC.

J is TRBJ1-1 and V is TRBV7-2; D gene uncertain. Germline CDR1 is SGHTA and CDR2 is FQGNSA. This CDR3 is 14 amino acids long. Trimming pared 0 bases from V and 2 bases from J, leaving 7 bases between. CDR3: CASSLAGVNTEAFF. Written as DNA, the CDR3 is TGTGCCAGCAGCTTAGCGGGCGTTAACACTGAAGCTTTCTTT.

The chain employs TRBV19 and TRBJ2-3, with D perhaps TRBD1 or TRBD2 (5 bases each). Per the germline V gene, CDR1 is LNHDA and CDR2 is SQIVND (reference sequence). This CDR3 region has 14 residues. V lost 7 bases and J lost 2, with 13 bases in between. DNA of the CDR3: TGTGCCAGTACCCAGGGACCCTCCACAGATACGCAGTATTTT. Translated: CASTQGPSTDTQYF.

This clone has only one observation. The rearrangement uses TRBV29-1 and TRBJ1-3; D gene ambiguous. The CDR3 loop spans 13 amino acids. CDR1 is SQVTM, CDR2 ANQGSEA, per germline. The V end was cut by 5 bases, the J end by 0 bases, with 8 bases between. The DNA of the CDR3 is TGCAGCGTTCTCTGGGACTCTGGAAACACCATATATTTT. It is translated as CSVLWDSGNTIYF.

The table lists this clone with a few counts. In DNA, the CDR3 is TGTGCCAGCAGCTCTCAGGGGGGATATAGCAATCAGCCCCAGCATTTT. Encoded protein: CASSSQGGYSNQPQHF. V and J are TRBV5-5 and TRBJ1-5; the match to TRBD1 covers 7 bases. After removal of 3 bases from V and 0 bases from J, the junction contained 6 bases not matched to a gene. This CDR3 region has 16 residues. Germline-derived CDR1 and CDR2 are SGHKS and YYEKEE (reference sequence).

The chain combines TRBV30 with TRBJ1-1; D uncertain. Deletions cut 0 bases from V and 2 bases from J, with 10 bases between. Germline CDR1 GTSNPN, CDR2 SVGIG (reference sequence). The CDR3 sequence is 14 residues long. CDR3 bases: TGTGCCTGGAGTGTAGGAGTGGGTAACACTGAAGCTTTCTTT. Translating gives CAWSVGVGNTEAFF.

The chain recombines TRBV7-2 with TRBJ2-1; D gene unclear. Trimming removed 5 bases at V and 6 bases at J, with 17 bases between. Germline V CDR1 and CDR2: SGHTA, FQGNSA. The CDR3 is 15 residues long. The CDR3 loop reads CASSGRLVLSNEQFF. Written as DNA, the CDR3 is TGTGCCAGCAGCGGAAGACTCGTGTTAAGCAATGAGCAGTTCTTC.

The chain recombines TRBV3-1 (or the pseudogene TRBV3-2) with TRBJ2-7, with D perhaps TRBD1 or TRBD2 (5 bases each). With 1 base removed from V and 6 bases from J, the gap between germline ends came to 10 bases. Germline V gene sequence: CDR1 LGHDT, CDR2 YNNKEL (reference sequence). The CDR3 is 13 amino acids. The CDR3 bases are TGTGCCAGCAGCCAAGCCCGGGACGCCGAGCAGTACTTC. Protein product: CASSQARDAEQYF.

This clone was counted a few times. The chain recombines TRBV4-3 with TRBJ1-3, with 8 bases aligning to TRBD1. The J segment lost 4 bases and the V segment lost 5 bases, leaving 1 base of the junction unmatched. Germline V gene data show CDR1 as LGHNA and CDR2 as YSLEER. This CDR3 is 13 amino acids long. The CDR3 is CASSWDRGNTIYF. CDR3 DNA: TGCGCCAGCAGCTGGGACAGGGGAAACACCATATATTTT.

This sequence joins TRBV4-1 and TRBJ2-1; 7 positions agree with TRBD1. Germline V gene data show CDR1 as MGHRA and CDR2 as YSYEKL. The CDR3 runs to 17 residues. After removal of 0 bases from V and 2 bases from J, the junction contained 7 bases not matched to a gene. This CDR3 reads CASSQEGGVGPYNEQFF. The CDR3, as DNA: TGCGCCAGCAGCCAAGAAGGGGGCGTAGGCCCCTACAATGAGCAGTTCTTC.

This chain connects TRBV30 to TRBJ1-1, with 9 bases matching TRBD1. The CDR3 consists of 15 residues. The trim removed 2 bases at V and 1 base at J, leaving 5 bases unmatched. The germline CDR1 and CDR2 sequences are GTSNPN and SVGIG (reference sequence). The CDR3 loop reads CAWSTGGGRNTEAFF. CDR3 in DNA: TGTGCCTGGAGTACAGGGGGCGGGCGGAACACTGAAGCTTTCTTT.

This clone was seen only once. The chain employs TRBV7-2 and TRBJ2-7; unclear D gene. Germline V gene lookup returns CDR1 SGHTA and CDR2 FQGNSA. The CDR3 loop spans 14 amino acids. V lost 1 base, J lost 7 bases, and 14 bases lay in between. The CDR3 protein is CASSLVFLGKEQYF. In nucleotides, the CDR3 is TGTGCCAGCAGCTTAGTTTTCCTTGGGAAAGAGCAGTACTTC.

The chain combines TRBV2 with TRBJ2-7, with 9 bases identical to TRBD1. This CDR3 region has 14 residues. Germline V lookup: CDR1 SNHLY, CDR2 FYNNEI. V lost 4 bases and J lost 2; bases outside the gene matches: 3. Here the CDR3 DNA reads TGTGCCAGCAGTGCCCGGGACAGGGCCTACGAGCAGTACTTC. Amino acid sequence: CASSARDRAYEQYF.

The DNA for the CDR3 is TGTGCCAGCAGTCTGTTTGGGGGCACTGAAGCTTTCTTT. The encoded protein is CASSLFGGTEAFF. The chain uses TRBV6-2 or TRBV6-3 and TRBJ1-1; tentatively, D is TRBD1 (5 bases). Germline V gives CDR1 MNHEY, CDR2 SVGEGT. Trimming shortened V by 5 bases and J by 4 bases, and 11 bases separated the two germline ends. The CDR3 runs to 13 residues.

There are a few counts of this clone. The V gene is TRBV5-3, the J gene TRBJ2-3; 13 bases fit TRBD2. TRBV5-3 is an ORF; its function is uncertain. This CDR3 comprises 15 residues. V shed 4 bases and J 5 bases; nucleotides not matched to a gene: 4. The CDR3 is CARSTSGGAEDTQYF. CDR3 DNA sequence: TGTGCCAGAAGCACTAGCGGGGGGGCCGAAGATACGCAGTATTTT.

This clone came up once. The V call is TRBV19, the J call TRBJ2-5, with 10 bases fitting TRBD2. CDR3 size: 14 residues. Germline V gene lookup returns CDR1 LNHDA and CDR2 SQIVND (reference sequence). Trimming removed 6 bases from V and 4 bases from J; junction bases left unmatched: 5. The CDR3 protein is CASRSGGAGETQYF. As DNA, the CDR3 is TGTGCCAGTAGGAGCGGGGGGGCTGGAGAGACCCAGTACTTC.

CDR3 sequence reads: CASSPRDRTSPRYEQYF. CDR3 sequence (DNA): TGTGCCAGCAGCCCCCGGGACAGGACCTCTCCGAGGTACGAGCAGTACTTC. This sequence joins TRBV21-1 and TRBJ2-7; the table's TRBD1 call for D was not verified on the DNA. TRBV21-1 represents a pseudogene. The CDR3 sequence is 17 residues long.

This rearrangement joins TRBV11-2 to TRBJ2-2, with 11 bases matching TRBD2. V lost 2 bases, J lost 3 bases, and 11 bases stayed unmatched. Per germline, CDR1 SGHAT and CDR2 FQNNGV. The CDR3 has 19 residues. CDR3 DNA sequence: TGTGCCAGCAGCTTATATCTAGCGGGGGGCCGGCCGTACACCGGGGAGCTGTTTTTT. This gives the protein CASSLYLAGGRPYTGELFF.

The chain links TRBV4-3 to TRBJ2-6; 10 positions match TRBD1. The CDR3 loop spans 19 amino acids. The germline V gene has CDR1 LGHNA and CDR2 YSLEER. V lost 1 base to trimming and J lost 1 base; unmatched junction nucleotides: 7. The CDR3: CASSQVARTGGSGANVLTF. The CDR3 bases are TGCGCCAGCAGCCAAGTCGCCAGGACAGGGGGATCTGGGGCCAACGTCCTGACTTTC.

A single count supports this clone. The chain is built from TRBV6-5 and TRBJ2-1; 10 bases align to TRBD1. Germline V CDR1 and CDR2: MNHEY, SVGAGI. V dropped 5 bases and J dropped 7; count of bases not matched to a gene: 8. CDR3 size: 15 residues. This CDR3 is CASSKPGQGRNEQFF. As DNA, the CDR3 is TGTGCCAGCAGTAAGCCGGGACAGGGGAGAAATGAGCAGTTCTTC.

This clone has only a few counts. The V call is TRBV18, the J call TRBJ1-5; 11 nucleotides line up with TRBD1. Germline-derived CDR1 and CDR2 are KGHSH and LQKENI. V lost 3 bases and J lost 11; bases outside the gene matches: 6. CDR3 length: 14 residues. In DNA form, the CDR3 reads TGTGCCAGCTCACCCCCAGGACAGGGGGCGACCCAGCATTTT. This sequence encodes CASSPPGQGATQHF.

This clone was observed a single time. The chain uses TRBV10-2 and TRBJ2-7, with 12 bases aligning to TRBD1. This CDR3 has 14 amino acids. From germline, CDR1 is WSHSY and CDR2 SAAADI. Unmatched junction bases numbered 8, after V lost 8 bases and J lost 6 bases. The CDR3, as DNA: TGCGCCAGCCTTGTAGGGACAGGGGGCTCCGAGCAGTACTTC. Residues: CASLVGTGGSEQYF.